These 8 T cell receptor beta chains were sequenced from one sample in a study of blood T cell repertoires in COVID-19 (dated by TCRdb to 2020 to 2022). Libraries were built with the immunoSEQ multiplex PCR assay. TCRdb's version of the immuneACCESS table is confined to in-frame rearrangements and falls short of the full clone set. An unresolved V gene accounts for under half of the shortfall where checked; the remainder is of unknown origin. The sample table shows roughly 55,000 clones, and 79% are seen once. The top ten constitute 3% to 3.5% of the sample. The sample was peripheral blood. The receptors here all came from a man in his 60s with acute or convalescent COVID-19.

This clone has a handful of counts. The V gene is TRBV6-5, the J gene TRBJ2-7; 9 bases line up with TRBD1. Germline CDR1 MNHEY, CDR2 SVGAGI. This CDR3 contains 14 residues. V shed 6 bases and J 5 bases; nucleotides not matched to a gene: 8. The chain's CDR3 is CASRSGQGINEQYF. In DNA form, the CDR3 reads TGTGCCAGCAGGTCGGGACAGGGTATCAACGAGCAGTACTTC.

The gene calls are TRBV29-1 and TRBJ1-1; TRBD1 matches 7 bases. Losses at the gene ends were 5 bases for V and 4 bases for J; bases not matched to a gene: 7. The CDR3 runs 13 residues. Germline lookup yields CDR1 SQVTM and CDR2 ANQGSEA. The CDR3 DNA reads as TGCAGCGTTAGGCCCAGGGGGGCCACTGAAGCTTTCTTT. Encoded protein: CSVRPRGATEAFF. The whole variable domain, filled in from reference TRBV29-1 and TRBJ1-1, reads SAVISQKPSRDICQRGTSLTIQCQVDSQVTMMFWYRQQPGQSLTLIATANQGSEATYESGFVIDKFPISRPNLTFSTLTVSNMSPEDSSIYLCSVRPRGATEAFFGQGTRLTVV.

V usage is TRBV24-1 and J usage is TRBJ1-2; D not certain. Germline assignment: CDR1 KGHDR and CDR2 SFDVKD. The CDR3 is 12 amino acids. Trimming left V 3 bases short and J 4 bases short, with 5 bases between. The CDR3 region is CATSDNFYGYTF. Written as DNA, the CDR3 is TGTGCCACCAGTGATAACTTCTATGGCTACACCTTC.

The chain recombines TRBV2 with TRBJ2-5; 11 nucleotides line up with TRBD2. This CDR3 contains 14 residues. Germline loops: CDR1 SNHLY, CDR2 FYNNEI. J lost 6 bases, V lost 7 bases, and 7 bases had no gene match. CDR3 amino acids: CASTPGTSGQTQYF. The CDR3 bases are TGTGCCAGCACACCCGGGACTAGCGGACAGACCCAGTACTTC. Full variable domain (outside the CDR3, taken from reference TRBV2 and TRBJ2-5): EPEVTQTPSHQVTQMGQEVILRCVPISNHLYFYWYRQILGQKVEFLVSFYNNEISEKSEIFDDQFSVERPDGSNFTLKIRSTKLEDSAMYFCASTPGTSGQTQYFGPGTRLLVL.

The J gene is TRBJ1-2, the V gene TRBV19; D is unclear. Per the germline V gene, CDR1 is LNHDA and CDR2 is SQIVND (reference sequence). Trimming removed 10 bases from V and 1 base from J, with 22 bases in between. The CDR3 length is 16 residues. CDR3 region: CATKIFREPFNYGYTF. The CDR3 nucleotides read TGTGCCACTAAAATATTCCGAGAACCCTTTAACTATGGCTACACCTTC.

In its sample, this clone was seen once. The chain employs TRBV2 and TRBJ2-7, with D possibly TRBD2 on 6 matching bases. The ends were cut back, 4 bases at V and 6 bases at J, with 13 bases in the middle. This CDR3 has 13 residues. Germline lookup yields CDR1 SNHLY and CDR2 FYNNEI. CDR3 nucleotides: TGTGCCAGCAGTGCGTTCCAGGGAGGCGAGCAGTACTTC. It specifies CASSAFQGGEQYF. Supplemented by reference TRBV2 and TRBJ2-7, the full variable domain reads EPEVTQTPSHQVTQMGQEVILRCVPISNHLYFYWYRQILGQKVEFLVSFYNNEISEKSEIFDDQFSVERPDGSNFTLKIRSTKLEDSAMYFCASSAFQGGEQYFGPGTRLTVT.

The CDR3 reads CASSTTGDNQPQHF. CDR3 sequence (DNA): TGTGCCAGCAGTACCACGGGGGACAATCAGCCCCAGCATTTT. The chain joins TRBV7-2 to TRBJ1-5; a possible D gene is TRBD1 (5 bases). Germline lookup yields CDR1 SGHTA and CDR2 FQGNSA. Deletions cut 6 bases from V and 3 bases from J, with 12 bases between. CDR3 length equals 14 residues.

This clone was recorded once. The V call is TRBV2, the J call TRBJ1-2, with 11 bases identical to TRBD1. The CDR3 loop spans 13 amino acids. The J segment lost 8 bases and the V segment lost 8 bases, leaving 7 bases of the junction unmatched. CDR1 and CDR2 (germline): SNHLY, FYNNEI. The CDR3 protein is CASRGQGVVGYTF. Here the CDR3 DNA reads TGTGCCAGCCGGGGACAGGGGGTAGTAGGCTACACCTTC.